The clone carrying this T cell receptor (beta chain) was counted a few times. Its antigen is currently unknown. Patients with ophthalmopathy all had a Clinical Activity Score of at least 3, a NOSPECS grade of at least 4 and duration under 3 months. Fresh peripheral blood, approximately 9.6 ml, yielded the PBMCs. This record belongs to a study of T cells in Graves' hyperthyroidism and ophthalmopathy. Study conclusions and caveats: The model's output predicted ophthalmopathy at a median of 6.5 months prior to onset.

RNA transcripts provided the source from which TCR beta CDR3 regions were amplified. TCR CDR3 underwent first-round RT-PCR with the HTBI primer set. Each CDR3 protein is one row after TCRdb ran MiXCR on the multiplex PCR reads. The data show some 490,000 distinct CDR3 sequences, around 15% seen once. This CDR3 is built from 14 residues. With 0 bases removed from V and 7 bases from J, the gap between germline ends came to 12 bases. CDR1 and CDR2 from the germline V gene are LGHDT and YNNKEL (reference sequence). Sample: blood. The TCR comes from a woman under 40 with Graves' ophthalmopathy. The chain joins TRBV3-1 to TRBJ1-2; no definite D call. The CDR3 is CASSQELGMGGYTF. DNA for the CDR3: TGTGCCAGCAGCCAAGAATTGGGAATGGGTGGCTACACCTTC.